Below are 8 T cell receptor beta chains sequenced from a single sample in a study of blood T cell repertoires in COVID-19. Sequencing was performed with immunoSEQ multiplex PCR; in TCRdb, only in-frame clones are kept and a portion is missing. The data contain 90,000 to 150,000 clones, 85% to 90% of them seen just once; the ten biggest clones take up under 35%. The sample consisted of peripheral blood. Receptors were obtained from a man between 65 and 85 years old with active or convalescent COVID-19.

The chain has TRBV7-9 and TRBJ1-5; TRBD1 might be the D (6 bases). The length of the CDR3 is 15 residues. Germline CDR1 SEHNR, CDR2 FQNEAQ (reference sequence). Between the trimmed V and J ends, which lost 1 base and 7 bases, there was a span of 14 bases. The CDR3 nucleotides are TGTGCCAGCAGCTTAGGTGGGACACCGGGGCAGCCCCAGCATTTT. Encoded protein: CASSLGGTPGQPQHF.

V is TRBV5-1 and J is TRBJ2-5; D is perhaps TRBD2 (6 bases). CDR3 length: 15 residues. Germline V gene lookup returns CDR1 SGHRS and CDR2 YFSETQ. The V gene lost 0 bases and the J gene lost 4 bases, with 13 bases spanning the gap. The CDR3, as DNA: TGCGCCAGCAGCTTGGCCTCTGCGGGGCGAGAGACCCAGTACTTC. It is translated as CASSLASAGRETQYF.

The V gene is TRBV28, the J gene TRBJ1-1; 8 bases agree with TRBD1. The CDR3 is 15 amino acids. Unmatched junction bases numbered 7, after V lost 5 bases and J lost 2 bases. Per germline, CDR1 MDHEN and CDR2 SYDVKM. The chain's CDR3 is CASSAPGGANTEAFF. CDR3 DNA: TGTGCCAGCAGTGCACCAGGGGGCGCTAACACTGAAGCTTTCTTT.

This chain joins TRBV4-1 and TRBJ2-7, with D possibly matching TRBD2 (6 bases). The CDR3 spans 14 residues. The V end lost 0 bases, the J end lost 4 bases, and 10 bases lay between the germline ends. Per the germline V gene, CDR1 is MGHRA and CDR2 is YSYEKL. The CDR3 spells CASSQEGGLYEQYF. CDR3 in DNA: TGCGCCAGCAGCCAAGAGGGGGGTCTGTACGAGCAGTACTTC.

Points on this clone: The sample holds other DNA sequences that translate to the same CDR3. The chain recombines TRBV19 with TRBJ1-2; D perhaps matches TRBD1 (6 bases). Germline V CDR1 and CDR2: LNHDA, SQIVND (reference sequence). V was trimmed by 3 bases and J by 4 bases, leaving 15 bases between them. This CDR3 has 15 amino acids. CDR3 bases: TGTGCCAGTAGTATCGGATCTGACAGGCCCTATGGCTACACCTTC. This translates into CASSIGSDRPYGYTF.

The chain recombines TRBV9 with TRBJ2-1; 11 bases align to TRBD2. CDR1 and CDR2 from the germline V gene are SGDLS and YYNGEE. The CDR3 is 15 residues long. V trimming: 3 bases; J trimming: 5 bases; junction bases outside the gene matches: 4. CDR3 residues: CASSGGTSGHNEQFF. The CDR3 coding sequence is TGTGCCAGCAGCGGGGGGACTAGCGGACACAATGAGCAGTTCTTC.

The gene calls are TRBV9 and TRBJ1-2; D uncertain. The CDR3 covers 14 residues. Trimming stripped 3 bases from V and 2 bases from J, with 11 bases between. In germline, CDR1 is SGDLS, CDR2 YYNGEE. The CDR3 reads CASSAARENYGYTF. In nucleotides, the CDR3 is TGTGCCAGCAGCGCCGCGAGAGAGAACTATGGCTACACCTTC. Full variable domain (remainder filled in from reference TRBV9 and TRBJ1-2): DSGVTQTPKHLITATGQRVTLRCSPRSGDLSVYWYQQSLDQGLQFLIQYYNGEERAKGNILERFSAQQFPDLHSELNLSSLELGDSALYFCASSAARENYGYTFGSGTRLTVV.

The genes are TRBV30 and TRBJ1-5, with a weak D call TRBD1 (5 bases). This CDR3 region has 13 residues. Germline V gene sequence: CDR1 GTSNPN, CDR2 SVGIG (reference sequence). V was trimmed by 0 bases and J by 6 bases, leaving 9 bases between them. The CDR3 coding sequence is TGTGCCTGGAGTGTACAGGAGGGTCAGCCCCAGCATTTT. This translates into CAWSVQEGQPQHF.